The clone carrying this T cell receptor beta chain showed up many times. Germline values: CDR1 MGHRA, CDR2 YSYEKL. There are 15 residues in the CDR3. V lost 0 bases and J 3 bases, leaving 9 bases between the germline ends. From roughly 390 ng of RNA, a library with molecular barcoded alpha/delta and beta/gamma adaptors was made. TCRdb passed the reads through MiXCR, listing each CDR3 protein once. The profile covers more than 70,000 distinct CDR3 sequences, with around a fifth appearing a single time and roughly 11% taken by the ten largest. This record belongs to a study of read filtering for tumor transcriptome and immune sequencing. Study at large: Revised staging placed eight or nine patients in R-ISS I, approximately 16 in II, more than 5 in III.

The source is a donor aged 40 or older with multiple myeloma. Specimen: a population of CD138-negative cells sorted from bone marrow. This sequence joins TRBV4-1 and TRBJ2-1, with D perhaps being TRBD1 or TRBD2 (5 bases each). The CDR3 here is CASSQEGDLYNEQFF. The CDR3 bases are TGCGCCAGCAGCCAAGAGGGGGACCTCTACAATGAGCAGTTCTTC.